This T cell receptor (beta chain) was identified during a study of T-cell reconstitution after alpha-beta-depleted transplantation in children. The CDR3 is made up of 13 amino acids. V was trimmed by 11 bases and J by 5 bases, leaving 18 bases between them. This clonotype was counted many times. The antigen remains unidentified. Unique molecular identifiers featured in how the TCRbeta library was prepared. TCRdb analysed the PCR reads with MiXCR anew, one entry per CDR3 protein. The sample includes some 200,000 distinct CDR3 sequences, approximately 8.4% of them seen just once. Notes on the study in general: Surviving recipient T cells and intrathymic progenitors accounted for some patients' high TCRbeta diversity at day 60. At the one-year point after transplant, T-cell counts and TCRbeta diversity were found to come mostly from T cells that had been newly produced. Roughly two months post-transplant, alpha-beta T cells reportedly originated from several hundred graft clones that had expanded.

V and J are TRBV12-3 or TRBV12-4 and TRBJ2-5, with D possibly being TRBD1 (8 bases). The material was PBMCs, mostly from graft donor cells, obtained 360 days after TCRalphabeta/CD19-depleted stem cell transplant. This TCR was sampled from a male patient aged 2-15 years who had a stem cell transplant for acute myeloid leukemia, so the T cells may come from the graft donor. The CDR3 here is CALTGGAWETQYF. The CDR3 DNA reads TGTGCCCTTACAGGGGGGGCATGGGAGACCCAGTACTTC.